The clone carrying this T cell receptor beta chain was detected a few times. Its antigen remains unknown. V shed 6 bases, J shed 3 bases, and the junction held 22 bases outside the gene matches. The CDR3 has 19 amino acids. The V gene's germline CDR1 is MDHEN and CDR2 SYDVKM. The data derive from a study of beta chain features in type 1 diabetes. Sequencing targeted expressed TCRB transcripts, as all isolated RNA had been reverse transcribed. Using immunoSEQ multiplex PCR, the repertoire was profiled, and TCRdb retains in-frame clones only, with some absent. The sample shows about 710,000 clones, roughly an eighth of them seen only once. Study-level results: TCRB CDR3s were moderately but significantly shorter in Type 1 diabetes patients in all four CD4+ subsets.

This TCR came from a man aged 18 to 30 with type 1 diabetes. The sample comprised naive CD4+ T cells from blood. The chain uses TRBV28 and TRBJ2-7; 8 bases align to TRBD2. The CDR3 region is CASSPQRTGGRLDFYEQYF. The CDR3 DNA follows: TGTGCCAGCAGCCCCCAGCGAACGGGGGGGCGGTTAGATTTCTACGAGCAGTACTTC.